These 10 T cell receptor beta chains originate from one sample sequenced in a study of neurological immune-mediated disorders. Stated time point: longitudinal time-point 2. TCRdb used MiXCR to reprocess the 5' RACE reads, holding one entry per CDR3 protein. The sample consists of over 55,000 distinct CDR3 sequences, roughly 9.7% of them appearing once. The sequencing sample was made of PBMCs. These receptors were taken from a young man in good health.

Ten or more counts support this clonotype. J is TRBJ2-1 and V is TRBV5-1; D might be TRBD1 (5 bases). The V end lost 0 bases, the J end lost 0 bases, and 7 bases lay between the germline ends. CDR3 length equals 15 residues. CDR1 and CDR2 (germline): SGHRS, YFSETQ. The CDR3, as DNA: TGCGCCAGCAGCTTGGGACAGAGCTCCTACAATGAGCAGTTCTTC. Amino acid sequence: CASSLGQSSYNEQFF.

This clonotype was seen many times. V usage is TRBV20-1 and J usage is TRBJ1-3, with D unresolved. The length of the CDR3 is 15 residues. With 0 bases removed from V and 2 bases from J, the gap between germline ends came to 11 bases. Germline CDR1 is DFQATT and CDR2 is SNEGSKA (reference sequence). This chain's CDR3 is CSARESRTPGNTIYF. The CDR3 DNA sequence: TGCAGTGCTAGAGAATCGAGGACGCCTGGAAACACCATATATTTT.

This clonotype was found once. A single base separates this from a much larger clone, so it may be a read error. The conserved phenylalanine or tryptophan normally closing the CDR3 is absent here, so this likely arose from a read error. V is TRBV7-2 and J is TRBJ2-7; TRBD2 matches 11 bases. The CDR3 is made up of 14 amino acids. The trim removed 4 bases at V and 3 bases at J, leaving 2 bases unmatched. Germline V gives CDR1 SGHTA, CDR2 FQGNSA. CDR3 region: CASSSSGRSYEQYC. The CDR3 nucleotides read TGTGCCAGCAGCTCTAGCGGGAGGAGCTACGAGCAGTACTGC.

This clonotype was recorded many times. The chain uses TRBV20-1 and TRBJ1-5; D might be TRBD1 (5 bases). V lost 1 base, J lost 1 base, and 8 bases lay in between. The CDR3 spans 14 residues. The germline V gene encodes CDR1 DFQATT and CDR2 SNEGSKA (reference sequence). The CDR3 reads CSARVGQSNQPQHF. Here the CDR3 DNA reads TGCAGTGCTAGAGTGGGGCAGAGCAATCAGCCCCAGCATTTT.

This clonotype occurred many times. The J gene is TRBJ2-5, the V gene TRBV20-1; 8 nucleotides align to TRBD2. The CDR3 totals 12 residues. J lost 8 bases, V lost 3 bases, and 5 bases had no gene match. Germline V gene sequence: CDR1 DFQATT, CDR2 SNEGSKA (reference sequence). CDR3 region: CSASPGGITQYF. In nucleotides, the CDR3 is TGCAGTGCTAGCCCGGGGGGGATCACCCAGTACTTC.

This clonotype was observed many times. The gene calls are TRBV7-6 and TRBJ2-6; D not certain. Germline CDR1 SGHVS, CDR2 FNYEAQ. The CDR3 spans 16 residues. Trimming removed 2 bases from V and 0 bases from J, with 8 bases in between. The CDR3 is CASSLTIGSGANVLTF. The CDR3 DNA is TGTGCCAGCAGCTTAACTATCGGCTCTGGGGCCAACGTCCTGACTTTC.

The chain couples TRBV19 to TRBJ1-3; D unresolved. CDR3 length: 13 residues. V lost 2 bases, J lost 6 bases, and 8 bases lay in between. The germline CDR1 and CDR2 sequences are LNHDA and SQIVND (reference sequence). The CDR3 nucleotides read TGTGCCAGTAGTATACGGGATGTAAACACCATATATTTT. Encoded protein: CASSIRDVNTIYF.

As for this clonotype: Just one base apart from a much larger clone, this may be a read error. This chain joins TRBV19 and TRBJ1-1; D may be TRBD1 (5 bases). CDR1 LNHDA and CDR2 SQIVND come from the germline V gene (reference sequence). The CDR3 loop spans 15 amino acids. CDR3 protein: CASRTHGDSNTEALF. CDR3 nucleotide sequence: TGTGCCAGTAGGACCCATGGGGACTCGAACACTGAAGCTTTGTTT.

This clonotype was picked up many times. The rearrangement joins TRBV29-1 to TRBJ1-2, with TRBD1 matching over 8 bases. The CDR3 extends over 12 amino acids. The trim removed 3 bases at V and 7 bases at J, leaving 4 bases unmatched. The V gene's germline CDR1 is SQVTM and CDR2 ANQGSEA. The CDR3 spells CSVDRGLGGYTF. The CDR3 DNA reads as TGCAGCGTTGACAGGGGGCTAGGTGGCTACACCTTC.

This clonotype has ten or more counts. The CDR3 DNA is TGCGCCAGCAGCCGTGGGACAGAAAATGAAAAACTGTTTTTT. This sequence encodes CASSRGTENEKLFF. The chain links TRBV5-1 to TRBJ1-4; 7 positions match TRBD1. This CDR3 has 14 residues. V lost 4 bases and J lost 5; bases outside the gene matches: 5. Germline CDR1 SGHRS, CDR2 YFSETQ. The whole variable domain, remainder taken from reference TRBV5-1 and TRBJ1-4, is KAGVTQTPRYLIKTRGQQVTLSCSPISGHRSVSWYQQTPGQGLQFLFEYFSETQRNKGNFPGRFSGRQFSNSRSEMNVSTLELGDSALYLCASSRGTENEKLFFGSGTQLSVL.